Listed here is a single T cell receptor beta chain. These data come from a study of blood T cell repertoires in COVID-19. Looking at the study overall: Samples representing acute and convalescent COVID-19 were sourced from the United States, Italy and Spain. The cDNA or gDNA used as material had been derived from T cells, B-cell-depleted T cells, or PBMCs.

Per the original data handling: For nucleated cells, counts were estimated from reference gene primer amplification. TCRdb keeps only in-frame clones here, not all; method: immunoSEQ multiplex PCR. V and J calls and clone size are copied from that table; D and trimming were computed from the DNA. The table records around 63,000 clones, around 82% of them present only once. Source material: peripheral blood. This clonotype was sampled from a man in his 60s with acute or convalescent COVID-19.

This CDR3 reads CASSPGTDTQYF. The CDR3, as DNA: TGTGCCAGCAGCCCTGGCACAGATACGCAGTATTTT. V is TRBV7-3 and J is TRBJ2-3; D is unclear. V lost 5 bases, J lost 1 base, and 4 bases lay in between. This CDR3 comprises 12 residues. In germline, CDR1 is SGHTA, CDR2 FQGTGA.